The sequence of this TCR beta chain was determined in a study of T cell responses to AZD1222 COVID-19 vaccine. V lost 7 bases and J 8 bases, leaving 9 bases between the germline ends. The CDR3 has 10 residues. The protocol was immunoSEQ multiplex PCR, while the TCRdb copy is restricted to in-frame clones and leaves out a portion. The sample yields about 150,000 clones, about nine tenths seen once. The V gene is TRBV23-1, the J gene TRBJ2-7; D remains unclear. TRBV23-1 is an ORF, with its function uncertain. The clonotype was recovered from an adult in good health. Sequencing used peripheral blood, obtained on day 0 of MenACWY control vaccination. CDR3 coding DNA: TGCGCCAGCACCAGGAGTCAGCAGTACTTC. This translates into CASTRSQQYF.